A selection of T cell receptor beta chains follows, all from one sample in a study of cytomegalovirus exposure and HLA in healthy donors. Measured with immunoSEQ multiplex PCR; TCRdb has only the in-frame clones, and not every one. The sample yields 200,000 to 250,000 clones, 65% to 85% seen once. The sequenced sample was PBMCs. The receptor set was obtained from a boy aged 2 to 9 in good health and CMV-seronegative. Both conserved end residues are part of each CDR3. D genes are given only for firm matches. Clone size appears in some rows only: once, few, many, or a class for an expanded clone.

j_gene: TRBJ1-1
abundance: .
len: 13
v_gene: TRBV30
d_gene: .
CDR3nt: TGTGCCTGGAGTGCCCAGGGTTACACTGAAGCTTTCTTT
CDR3aa: CAWSAQGYTEAFF

j_gene: TRBJ2-7
abundance: once
len: 14
v_gene: TRBV5-1
d_gene: TRBD1
CDR3nt: TGCGCCAGCAGCCGGACAGGGGTCGACTACGAGCAGTACTTC
CDR3aa: CASSRTGVDYEQYF

j_gene: TRBJ1-4
abundance: .
len: 14
v_gene: TRBV5-5
d_gene: TRBD1
CDR3nt: TGTGCCAGCAGCTTAGGGGGCGGTAATGAAAAACTGTTTTTT
CDR3aa: CASSLGGGNEKLFF

j_gene: TRBJ2-5
abundance: .
len: 16
v_gene: TRBV2
d_gene: TRBD2
CDR3nt: TGTGCCAGCAGTGAAGGGGTAGCGGGAGGTCTAGAGACCCAGTACTTC
CDR3aa: CASSEGVAGGLETQYF

j_gene: TRBJ2-2
abundance: .
len: 13
v_gene: TRBV7-2
d_gene: .
CDR3nt: TGTGCCAGCAGCTTAGTCGGTCCCGGGGAGCTGTTTTTT
CDR3aa: CASSLVGPGELFF

j_gene: TRBJ1-4
abundance: .
len: 16
v_gene: TRBV5-1
d_gene: .
CDR3nt: TGCGCCAGCAGCTTGGCACGGGAAGCAACTAATGAAAAACTGTTTTTT
CDR3aa: CASSLAREATNEKLFF

j_gene: TRBJ2-1
abundance: .
len: 14
v_gene: TRBV27
d_gene: .
CDR3nt: TGTGCCAGCGGGTTATTGGGGCCCTACAATGAGCAGTTCTTC
CDR3aa: CASGLLGPYNEQFF

j_gene: TRBJ2-7
abundance: .
len: 15
v_gene: TRBV7-8
d_gene: TRBD1
CDR3nt: TGTGCCAGCAGCCCCTCCCCTGGGACAGGGATCGAGCAGTACTTC
CDR3aa: CASSPSPGTGIEQYF

j_gene: TRBJ2-3
abundance: once
len: 15
v_gene: TRBV27
d_gene: TRBD2
CDR3nt: TGTGCCAGCAGGCACGGCGGGAGAACGACAAACCCACCCCATTTT
CDR3aa: CASRHGGRTTNPPHF

j_gene: TRBJ2-7
abundance: .
len: 14
v_gene: TRBV15
d_gene: TRBD1
CDR3nt: TGTGCCACCAGCAGAGATGAGGGGGCGGGTGAGCAGTACTTC
CDR3aa: CATSRDEGAGEQYF

j_gene: TRBJ1-3
abundance: .
len: 16
v_gene: TRBV29-1
d_gene: .
CDR3nt: TGCAGCGTACGGTGGGGAGGGGACCTCTTTGGAAACACCATATATTTT
CDR3aa: CSVRWGGDLFGNTIYF

j_gene: TRBJ2-7
abundance: .
len: 15
v_gene: TRBV29-1
d_gene: .
CDR3nt: TGCAGCGTTGAAGTACTGGACAAGAGCTCCTACGAGCAGTACTTC
CDR3aa: CSVEVLDKSSYEQYF

j_gene: TRBJ2-7
abundance: few
len: 16
v_gene: TRBV6-1
d_gene: TRBD2
CDR3nt: TGTGCCAGCAGTGATGGGATACTAGCGGGGACCTACGAGCAGTACTTC
CDR3aa: CASSDGILAGTYEQYF

j_gene: TRBJ2-2
abundance: .
len: 15
v_gene: TRBV5-1
d_gene: .
CDR3nt: TGCGCCAGCAGCTTGGCCGCGCACAACACCGGGGAGCTGTTTTTT
CDR3aa: CASSLAAHNTGELFF

j_gene: TRBJ2-3
abundance: once
len: 13
v_gene: TRBV5-6
d_gene: .
CDR3nt: TGTGCCAGCAGCTATCCCTCGGTCCATACGCAGTATTTT
CDR3aa: CASSYPSVHTQYF

j_gene: TRBJ2-7
abundance: .
len: 15
v_gene: TRBV27
d_gene: .
CDR3nt: TGTGCCAGCAGTCCCTCCACGGGTAGCGGCTACGAGCAGTACTTC
CDR3aa: CASSPSTGSGYEQYF

j_gene: TRBJ2-7
abundance: .
len: 14
v_gene: TRBV11-3
d_gene: TRBD1
CDR3nt: TGTGCCAGCAGCCCACTGACAGGGTCAGGCGAGCAGTACTTC
CDR3aa: CASSPLTGSGEQYF

j_gene: TRBJ1-2
abundance: .
len: 11
v_gene: TRBV27
d_gene: .
CDR3nt: TGTGCCAGCAGTGGGACAAATGGCTACACCTTC
CDR3aa: CASSGTNGYTF

j_gene: TRBJ1-2
abundance: .
len: 14
v_gene: TRBV6-5
d_gene: TRBD1
CDR3nt: TGTGCCAGCAGTTCTGGGACAGGGATCTATGGCTACACCTTC
CDR3aa: CASSSGTGIYGYTF

j_gene: TRBJ2-3
abundance: .
len: 13
v_gene: TRBV30
d_gene: TRBD2
CDR3nt: TGTGCCTGGAGTACTAGCGCCACAGATACGCAGTATTTT
CDR3aa: CAWSTSATDTQYF

j_gene: TRBJ1-1
abundance: .
len: 13
v_gene: TRBV9
d_gene: TRBD1
CDR3nt: TGTGCCAGCAGCGTAGAGGACAGGGCGAGCGCTTTCTTT
CDR3aa: CASSVEDRASAFF

j_gene: TRBJ2-3
abundance: .
len: 17
v_gene: TRBV2
d_gene: .
CDR3nt: TGTGCCAGCAGTGAATCGGAGGCAGTGAGGGGCACAGATACGCAGTATTTT
CDR3aa: CASSESEAVRGTDTQYF

j_gene: TRBJ2-2
abundance: .
len: 15
v_gene: TRBV7-9
d_gene: .
CDR3nt: TGTTCCAGCAGCTTAGACGCGGGGAACACCGGGGAGCTGTTTTTT
CDR3aa: CSSSLDAGNTGELFF

j_gene: TRBJ2-1
abundance: .
len: 12
v_gene: TRBV30
d_gene: TRBD1
CDR3nt: TGTGCCTGGAGTAGGGGGCCGGATGAGCAGTTCTTC
CDR3aa: CAWSRGPDEQFF

j_gene: TRBJ2-5
abundance: once
len: 14
v_gene: TRBV30
d_gene: .
CDR3nt: TGTGCCTGGAGTGCGACTAATTGGGGAGAGACCCAGTACTTC
CDR3aa: CAWSATNWGETQYF

j_gene: TRBJ2-7
abundance: .
len: 11
v_gene: TRBV7-8
d_gene: .
CDR3nt: TGTGCCAGCAGCTCGCTAGGCGAGCAGTACTTC
CDR3aa: CASSSLGEQYF

j_gene: TRBJ1-5
abundance: few
len: 12
v_gene: TRBV5-4
d_gene: .
CDR3nt: TGTGCCAGCAGCTCAGGGGATGAGCCCCAGCATTTT
CDR3aa: CASSSGDEPQHF

j_gene: TRBJ2-2
abundance: .
len: 15
v_gene: TRBV2
d_gene: TRBD1
CDR3nt: TGTGCCAGCAGTGAAGATGGGACAGACACCGGGGAGCTGTTTTTT
CDR3aa: CASSEDGTDTGELFF

j_gene: TRBJ1-1
abundance: .
len: 11
v_gene: TRBV19
d_gene: .
CDR3nt: TGTGCCAGTGCGCTTAGCACTGAAGCTTTCTTT
CDR3aa: CASALSTEAFF

j_gene: TRBJ2-7
abundance: .
len: 14
v_gene: TRBV14
d_gene: .
CDR3nt: TGTGCCAGCAGCCAAAGGGGCGGCTCCTACGAGCAGTACTTC
CDR3aa: CASSQRGGSYEQYF

j_gene: TRBJ2-7
abundance: .
len: 15
v_gene: TRBV2
d_gene: TRBD1
CDR3nt: TGTGCCAGCAGACCCCGGACAGGGAGCTCCTACGAGCAGTACTTC
CDR3aa: CASRPRTGSSYEQYF

j_gene: TRBJ2-1
abundance: .
len: 15
v_gene: TRBV7-6
d_gene: .
CDR3nt: TGTGCCAGCAGCTTGGGGGGGGGCGTCGCCAATGAGCAGTTCTTC
CDR3aa: CASSLGGGVANEQFF

j_gene: TRBJ2-1
abundance: .
len: 16
v_gene: TRBV10-3
d_gene: TRBD1
CDR3nt: TGTGCCATCAGTGAGACCCTACAGGGGTACTACAATGAGCAGTTCTTC
CDR3aa: CAISETLQGYYNEQFF

j_gene: TRBJ1-1
abundance: .
len: 13
v_gene: TRBV6-4
d_gene: .
CDR3nt: TGTGCCAGCAGTGACAGCTTAGGGGCCGAAGCTTTCTTT
CDR3aa: CASSDSLGAEAFF

j_gene: TRBJ1-2
abundance: .
len: 12
v_gene: TRBV6-6
d_gene: TRBD1
CDR3nt: TGTGCCAGCTGGGACAGGGCGTTTGGCTACACCTTC
CDR3aa: CASWDRAFGYTF

j_gene: TRBJ1-1
abundance: .
len: 12
v_gene: TRBV29-1
d_gene: .
CDR3nt: TGCAGCGTTGAGGCGGGGAGCGCTGAAGCTTTCTTT
CDR3aa: CSVEAGSAEAFF

j_gene: TRBJ2-7
abundance: .
len: 13
v_gene: TRBV6-5
d_gene: .
CDR3nt: TGTGCCAGCAGTTACCGGGACACCTACGAGCAGTACTTC
CDR3aa: CASSYRDTYEQYF

j_gene: TRBJ1-5
abundance: .
len: 14
v_gene: TRBV6-5
d_gene: .
CDR3nt: TGTGCCAGCAGTCGCGGACGGACAAATCAGCCCCAGCATTTT
CDR3aa: CASSRGRTNQPQHF

j_gene: TRBJ2-3
abundance: .
len: 16
v_gene: TRBV9
d_gene: TRBD1
CDR3nt: TGTGCCAGCAGCGTAGCTACGGGACAGGTCACAGATACGCAGTATTTT
CDR3aa: CASSVATGQVTDTQYF

j_gene: TRBJ2-7
abundance: .
len: 12
v_gene: TRBV19
d_gene: .
CDR3nt: TGTGCCAGTAGTATAGACCAGTACGAGCAGTACTTC
CDR3aa: CASSIDQYEQYF

j_gene: TRBJ2-1
abundance: .
len: 15
v_gene: TRBV7-9
d_gene: .
CDR3nt: TGTGCCAGCAGCTTAGCGGAGAGGGGGGGCCGTGAGCAGTTCTTC
CDR3aa: CASSLAERGGREQFF

j_gene: TRBJ1-5
abundance: .
len: 15
v_gene: TRBV19
d_gene: TRBD1
CDR3nt: TGTGCCAGTAGTATAGGAACAGGGGCGGCCCAGCCCCAGCATTTT
CDR3aa: CASSIGTGAAQPQHF

j_gene: TRBJ2-1
abundance: .
len: 11
v_gene: TRBV6-5
d_gene: TRBD2
CDR3nt: TGTGCCAGCATAGCGGGGAATGAGCAGTTCTTC
CDR3aa: CASIAGNEQFF

j_gene: TRBJ2-3
abundance: .
len: 14
v_gene: TRBV29-1
d_gene: TRBD2
CDR3nt: TGCAGCGTTGATAGCGGGGGGGGCACAGATACGCAGTATTTT
CDR3aa: CSVDSGGGTDTQYF

j_gene: TRBJ1-2
abundance: .
len: 14
v_gene: TRBV30
d_gene: TRBD1
CDR3nt: TGTGCCTGGAGGGGGGACAGGCACACTATGGACTACACCTTC
CDR3aa: CAWRGDRHTMDYTF

j_gene: TRBJ2-1
abundance: .
len: 17
v_gene: TRBV9
d_gene: TRBD2
CDR3nt: TGTGCCAGCAGCGGCCTTGGGACTAGCGGGACCGGGAATGAGCAGTTCTTC
CDR3aa: CASSGLGTSGTGNEQFF

j_gene: TRBJ2-7
abundance: .
len: 14
v_gene: TRBV7-9
d_gene: .
CDR3nt: TGTGCCAGCAGCTTGGTGACAGGAGTATACGAGCAGTACTTC
CDR3aa: CASSLVTGVYEQYF

j_gene: TRBJ1-1
abundance: .
len: 13
v_gene: TRBV7-9
d_gene: .
CDR3nt: TGTGCCAGCAGCCCTGGGGGGGGCGCGTTGGCTTTCTTT
CDR3aa: CASSPGGGALAFF

j_gene: TRBJ1-6
abundance: .
len: 15
v_gene: TRBV5-5
d_gene: .
CDR3nt: TGTGCCAGCAAGACGGACACGGACTATAATTCACCCCTCCACTTT
CDR3aa: CASKTDTDYNSPLHF

j_gene: TRBJ1-2
abundance: .
len: 13
v_gene: TRBV9
d_gene: .
CDR3nt: TGTGCCAGCAGCACCTCTTCAGGCCCTGGCTACACCTTC
CDR3aa: CASSTSSGPGYTF

j_gene: TRBJ2-5
abundance: .
len: 17
v_gene: TRBV10-3
d_gene: TRBD2
CDR3nt: TGTGCCATCAGTGCCGGGACTAGCGGGACGTACCAAGAGACCCAGTACTTC
CDR3aa: CAISAGTSGTYQETQYF

j_gene: TRBJ2-3
abundance: .
len: 13
v_gene: TRBV29-1
d_gene: .
CDR3nt: TGCAGCGTGAGAAGGGGTCTCACAGATACGCAGTATTTT
CDR3aa: CSVRRGLTDTQYF

j_gene: TRBJ1-2
abundance: .
len: 14
v_gene: TRBV6-5
d_gene: .
CDR3nt: TGTGCCAGCACTAAGACAGACCGCGCTGATGGCTACACCTTC
CDR3aa: CASTKTDRADGYTF

j_gene: TRBJ1-4
abundance: .
len: 14
v_gene: TRBV30
d_gene: .
CDR3nt: TGTGCCTGGAGCCGAGACACCTTCGATGAAAAACTGTTTTTT
CDR3aa: CAWSRDTFDEKLFF